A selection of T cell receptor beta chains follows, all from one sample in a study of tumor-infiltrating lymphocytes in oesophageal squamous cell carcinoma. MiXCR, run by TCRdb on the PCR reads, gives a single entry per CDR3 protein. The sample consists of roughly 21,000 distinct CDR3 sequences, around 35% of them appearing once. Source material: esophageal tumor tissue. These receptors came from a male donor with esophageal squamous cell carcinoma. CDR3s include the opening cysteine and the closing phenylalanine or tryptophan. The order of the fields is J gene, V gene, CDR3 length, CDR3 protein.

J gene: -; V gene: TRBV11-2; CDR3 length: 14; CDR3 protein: CASSLSPGFYEQYF
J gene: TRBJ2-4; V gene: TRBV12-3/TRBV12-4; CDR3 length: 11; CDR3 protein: CASSTKNIQYF
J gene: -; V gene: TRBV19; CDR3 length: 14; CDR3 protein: CASTKTNGEDEQYF
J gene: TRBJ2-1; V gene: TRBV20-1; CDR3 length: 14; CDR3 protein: CSAREQKAPNEQFF
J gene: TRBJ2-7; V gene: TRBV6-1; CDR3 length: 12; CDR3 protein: CASRESSYEQYF
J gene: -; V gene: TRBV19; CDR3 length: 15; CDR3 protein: CASLRTSGIYDEQFF
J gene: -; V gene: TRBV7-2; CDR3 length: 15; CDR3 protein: CASSLGPPSYNEQFF
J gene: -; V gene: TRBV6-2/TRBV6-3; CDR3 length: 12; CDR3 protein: CASTFGRYEQYF
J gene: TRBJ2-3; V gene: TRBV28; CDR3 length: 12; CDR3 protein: CASRSTTDTQYF
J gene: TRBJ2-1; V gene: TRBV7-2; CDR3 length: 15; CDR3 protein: CASSLDLSSYNEQFF
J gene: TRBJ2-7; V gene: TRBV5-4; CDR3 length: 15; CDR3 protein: CASSSRTSGSYEQYF
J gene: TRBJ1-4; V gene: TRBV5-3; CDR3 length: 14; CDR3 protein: CARSLASVNEKLFF
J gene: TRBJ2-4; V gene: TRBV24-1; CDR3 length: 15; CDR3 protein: CATSPRQGDKNIQYF
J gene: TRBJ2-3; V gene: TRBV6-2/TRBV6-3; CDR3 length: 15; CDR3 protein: CASSYASGSEDTQYF
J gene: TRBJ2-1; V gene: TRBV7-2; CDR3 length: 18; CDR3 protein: CASSLTTPGDGSYNEQFF
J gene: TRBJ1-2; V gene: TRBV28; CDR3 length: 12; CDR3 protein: CASSFQGYGYTF
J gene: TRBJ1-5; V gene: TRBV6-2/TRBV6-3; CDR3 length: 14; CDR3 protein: CASRPDYSNQPQHF
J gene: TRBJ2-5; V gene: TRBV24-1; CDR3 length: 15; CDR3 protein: CATSDSGTDYNEQYF
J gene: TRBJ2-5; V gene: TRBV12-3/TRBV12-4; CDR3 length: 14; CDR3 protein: CASSLAGIGNEQYF
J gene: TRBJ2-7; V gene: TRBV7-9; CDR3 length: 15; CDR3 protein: CASSFRSGTSYEQYF
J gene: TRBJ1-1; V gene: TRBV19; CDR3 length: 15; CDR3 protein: CASSLGLTNVGTAFF
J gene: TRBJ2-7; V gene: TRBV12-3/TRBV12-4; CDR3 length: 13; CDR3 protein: CASSSNQGGEQYF
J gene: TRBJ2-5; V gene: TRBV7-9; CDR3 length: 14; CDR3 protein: CASTPTTGFNEQYF
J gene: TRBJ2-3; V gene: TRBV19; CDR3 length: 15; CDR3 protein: CASSKGTGNTGELYF
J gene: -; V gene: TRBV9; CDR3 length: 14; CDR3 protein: CASSEDRGRSPLHF
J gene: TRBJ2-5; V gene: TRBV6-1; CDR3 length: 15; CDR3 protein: CASSFRLAGRETQYF
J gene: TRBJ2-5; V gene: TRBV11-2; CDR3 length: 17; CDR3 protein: CASSLDRNGYLDSPLHF
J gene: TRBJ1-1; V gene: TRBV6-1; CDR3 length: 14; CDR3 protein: CASSIQTGSTEAFF
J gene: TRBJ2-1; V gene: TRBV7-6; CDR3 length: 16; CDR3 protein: CASSLATASGSNEQFF
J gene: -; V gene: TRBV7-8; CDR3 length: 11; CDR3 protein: CASSPQETQYF
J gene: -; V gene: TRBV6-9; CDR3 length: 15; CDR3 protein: CASSYGTGGNYEQYF
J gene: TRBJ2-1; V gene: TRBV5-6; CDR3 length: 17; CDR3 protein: CASSQKPAGGSFNEQFF
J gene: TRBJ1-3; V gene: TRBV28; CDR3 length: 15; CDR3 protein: CASSTGFGGGNTIYF
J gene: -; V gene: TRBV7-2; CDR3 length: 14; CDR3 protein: CASSTAGTVVTQYF
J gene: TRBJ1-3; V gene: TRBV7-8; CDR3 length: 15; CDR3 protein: CASSRGGAVGNTIYF
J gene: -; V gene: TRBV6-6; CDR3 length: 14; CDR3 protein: CASSYSGTVLEQYF
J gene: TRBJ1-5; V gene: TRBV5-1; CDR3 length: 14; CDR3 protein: CASSLTGFPQPQHF
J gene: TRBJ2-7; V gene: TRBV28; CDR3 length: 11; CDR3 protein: CASTGGYEQYF
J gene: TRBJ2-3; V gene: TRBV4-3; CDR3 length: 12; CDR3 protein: CASSQNTDTQYF